Each of the 25 T cell receptor delta chains below was sequenced from the same sample in a study of gamma-delta T cells after stem cell transplantation (dated by TCRdb to the mid-2010s). Preparation of the library involved RT-PCR. The listed sequencing device is Illumina MiSeq. With CATT, TCRdb called clones again from the public reads; duplicate DNA rows were later joined. The table for this sample lists 2,000 to 2,500 delta-chain clones; 0.85% to 1.2% of them were counted only once. The ten largest clones take up 25% to 30% of the sample. The sample was gamma-delta T cells. The receptors stem from a human donor. It is not recorded whose cells these are; they may come from a transplant donor.

This clone was counted only a few times. TCRdb lists the protein of a much larger clone for this DNA, which differs at residue 3, so this is likely a read error; the protein given here is translated from the DNA itself. The V gene is TRDV2, the J gene TRDJ1; 8 nucleotides align to TRDD3. CDR1 and CDR2 (germline): GEAIGNYY, EKD. The CDR3 consists of 19 residues. The CDR3 coding sequence is TGTGCCCGTGACACCGTAAGCCTGGGGGAATTTATATCTTCTGGTAAACTCATCTTT. Translating gives CARDTVSLGEFISSGKLIF.

This clone occurred a few times. This DNA's translation and the protein TCRdb lists, from a much larger clone, do not match at residue 11, likely due to a read error; the protein shown is translated from the DNA. The chain joins TRDV2 to TRDJ1, with 7 bases that match TRDD3. This CDR3 is 18 amino acids long. After removal of 0 bases from V and 0 bases from J, the junction contained 12 bases not matched to a gene. The germline V gene has CDR1 GEAIGNYY and CDR2 EKD. CDR3 residues: CACDTVATGDLYTDKLIF. CDR3 DNA: TGTGCCTGTGACACCGTAGCAACTGGGGACCTGTACACCGATAAACTCATCTTT.

For this clone: It differs at one base from a far larger clone, so likely a read error. The chain has TRDV3 and TRDJ1; TRDD3 matches 8 bases. The V gene's germline CDR1 is TVYSNPD and CDR2 GDNSRS (reference sequence). The CDR3 has 22 residues. The CDR3 loop reads CAFSHATLGATSDSGYTDKPIF. The CDR3 nucleotides read TGTGCCTTTTCACATGCCACACTGGGGGCTACATCCGATTCGGGGTACACCGATAAACCCATCTTT. The full variable domain, completed using reference TRDV3 and TRDJ1, is CDKVTQSSPDQTVASGSEVVLLCTYDTVYSNPDLFWYRIRPDYSFQFVFYGDNSRSEGADFTQGRFSVKHILTQKAFHLVISPVRTEDSATYYCAFSHATLGATSDSGYTDKPIFGKGTRVTVEP.

This clone occurred a few times. The protein recorded in TCRdb matches a much larger clone and deviates from this DNA's translation at residue 15, suggesting a read error; the protein here is obtained by translating the DNA. The V and J genes are TRDV2 and TRDJ1; 7 bases map to TRDD3. Germline assignment: CDR1 GEAIGNYY and CDR2 EKD. CDR3 length equals 16 residues. The CDR3 reads CACDSLWGTYTDKLTF. CDR3 nucleotide sequence: TGTGCCTGTGACAGTTTGTGGGGGACGTACACCGATAAACTCACCTTT.

This clone has just a few counts. The TCRdb record carries a much larger clone's protein, which differs from this DNA's translation at residue 14; a read error is the likely cause, and the protein listed here is the DNA translation. V is TRDV2 and J is TRDJ1; 10 nucleotides match TRDD3. The CDR3 contains 16 residues. Germline lookup yields CDR1 GEAIGNYY and CDR2 EKD. This CDR3 is CACDTLGDRIKDKFIF. The CDR3 nucleotides are TGTGCCTGTGACACCCTGGGGGATAGAATTAAGGATAAATTCATCTTT.

Turning to this clone: The mismatch at residue 8 between this DNA's translation and the TCRdb protein of a much larger clone likely reflects a read error; the protein shown is translated from the DNA. V gene TRDV2 combines with J gene TRDJ1; tentatively, D is TRDD3 (5 bases). Germline V gene sequence: CDR1 GEAIGNYY, CDR2 EKD. This CDR3 region has 17 residues. V was clipped by 0 bases and J by 3 bases, with 19 bases between them. The CDR3 region is CACDTIGAYADADKLIF. Here the CDR3 DNA reads TGTGCCTGTGACACCATTGGGGCATACGCGGACGCCGATAAACTCATCTTT.

This clone was observed a handful of times. TCRdb pairs this DNA with a much larger clone's protein that differs at residue 9, likely a read error; the protein shown was translated from the DNA. The chain recombines TRDV2 with TRDJ1, with D perhaps assigned TRDD2 or TRDD3 (5 bases each). Trimming shortened V by 2 bases and J by 5 bases, and 26 bases separated the two germline ends. Germline V lookup: CDR1 GEAIGNYY, CDR2 EKD. The CDR3 sequence is 18 residues long. CDR3 sequence reads: CACDRVPTEGFDLDKLIF. The DNA of the CDR3 is TGTGCCTGTGACAGAGTCCCTACTGAGGGATTTGACTTGGATAAACTCATCTTT.

This clone ranks as large. Other DNA sequences in this specimen translate into the identical CDR3. This chain links TRDV2 with TRDJ1; 9 bases align to TRDD3. CDR3 length: 20 amino acids. Germline-derived CDR1 and CDR2 are GEAIGNYY and EKD. The V segment lost 3 bases and the J segment 2 bases; nucleotides outside the gene matches: 21. The CDR3 DNA reads TGTGCCTGTGACCCCACTTCCCCTGTACTGGGGGACGGTTGGACCGATAAACTCATCTTT. This translates into CACDPTSPVLGDGWTDKLIF.

This clone was seen a few times. The V call is TRDV1, the J call TRDJ1, with 11 bases fitting TRDD3. This CDR3 region has 20 residues. Germline CDR1 and CDR2: TSWWSYY and QGS. With V trimmed by 0 bases and J by 0 bases, 12 bases remained unmatched. The CDR3 sequence: CALGELWDPWGIPNTDKLIF. CDR3 sequence (DNA): TGTGCTCTTGGGGAACTCTGGGACCCCTGGGGGATACCTAACACCGATAAACTCATCTTT.

With respect to this clone: A single base is all that separates this from a far larger clone, so a read error is likely. The chain employs TRDV2 and TRDJ1, with 11 bases that match TRDD3. The CDR3 has 14 residues. Trimming cost V 0 bases and J 13 bases; bases outside gene matches: 9. Germline-derived CDR1 and CDR2 are GEAIGNYY and EKD. CDR3 sequence reads: CACDTLGDTREPIF. The CDR3 coding sequence is TGTGCCTGTGACACCCTGGGGGATACCCGGGAACCCATCTTT.

V gene TRDV2 combines with J gene TRDJ2; TRDD3 matches at 11 bases. The CDR3 consists of 18 residues. The V gene end was trimmed by 2 bases and the J gene end by 1 base; junction bases not matched to a gene: 8. Looked up from germline, CDR1 is GEAIGNYY and CDR2 is EKD. This chain's CDR3 is CACDNIVGDTILTAQLFF. The CDR3 bases are TGTGCCTGTGACAATATTGTGGGGGATACGATTTTGACAGCACAACTCTTCTTT.

Within the sample, this clone is large (0.1 to 1%). The same CDR3 arises from other DNA sequences in this sample as well. This rearrangement joins TRDV2 to TRDJ1; 12 nucleotides agree with TRDD3. This CDR3 contains 16 residues. Germline CDR1 GEAIGNYY, CDR2 EKD. Unmatched junction bases numbered 7, after V lost 4 bases and J lost 2 bases. CDR3 bases: TGTGCCTGTGATCTACTGGGGGATACTCCGACCGATAAACTCATCTTT. It is translated as CACDLLGDTPTDKLIF.

With respect to this clone: A far larger clone lies a single base away; this is likely a read error. The rearrangement joins TRDV2 to TRDJ3; D may match TRDD2 or TRDD3 (5 bases each). Germline loops: CDR1 GEAIGNYY, CDR2 EKD. The CDR3 covers 25 residues. CDR3 nucleotide sequence: TGTGCCTGTGACACCCCTCCGACCCCCTACGTTTCGGGGGCTAATGCCTCCTGGGACACCCGACAGGTGTTTTTC. It yields the protein CACDTPPTPYVSGANASWDTRQVFF.

There are a few counts of this clone. This may arise from a read error, as a much more abundant clone is one base away. The rearrangement uses TRDV2 and TRDJ3; 8 nucleotides match TRDD3. Germline assignment: CDR1 GEAIGNYY and CDR2 EKD. This CDR3 is built from 21 residues. This chain's CDR3 is CACDTPFTGGPSSWDTRQVFF. As DNA, the CDR3 is TGTGCCTGTGACACCCCCTTTACTGGGGGTCCAAGCTCCTGGGACACCCGACAGGTGTTTTTC.

On this clone itself: The junction departs from germline at one end; a sequencing error may be responsible. The same CDR3 can be traced to other DNA sequences in this sample. This rearrangement joins TRDV1 to TRDJ1; 10 nucleotides align to TRDD3. The CDR3 length is 22 residues. Germline assignment: CDR1 TSWWSYY and CDR2 QGS. The CDR3 coding sequence is TGTGCTCTTGGGGAAAGCCCCATATCTTATTACTGGGGGATCAGGGGCACCGATAAGCTCATCTTT. Amino acids: CALGESPISYYWGIRGTDKLIF.

This clone was seen more than once but under ten times. A much larger clone lies one base from this, so it may be a read error. The rearrangement joins TRDV1 to TRDJ1; perhaps TRDD3 as D (6 bases). The CDR3 length is 20 residues. Germline V CDR1 and CDR2: TSWWSYY, QGS. Between the trimmed V and J ends, which lost 3 bases and 4 bases, there was a span of 30 bases. The CDR3 DNA follows: TGTGCTCTTGGGGACGCACTTCCCTACTGGGTGATAAACTTCGGCGATAAACTCATCTTT. This sequence encodes CALGDALPYWVINFGDKLIF.

This clone is medium-sized in the sample. This sample includes further DNA sequences coding for the same CDR3. V is TRDV2 and J is TRDJ1; no reliable D call. V was cut by 3 bases and J by 0 bases, with 25 bases left in between. The CDR3 spans 19 residues. Germline V lookup: CDR1 GEAIGNYY, CDR2 EKD. CDR3 in DNA: TGTGCCTGTGACGCTTTAACTCCCCGCCTTGGACGCGACACCGATAAACTCATCTTT. Translated, it gives CACDALTPRLGRDTDKLIF.

Relative to its sample, this clone is medium-sized. The chain carries TRDV2 and TRDJ3; 10 nucleotides agree with TRDD3. V gave up 0 bases and J gave up 0 bases; unmatched junction bases: 13. The CDR3 has 22 amino acids. Germline CDR1 is GEAIGNYY and CDR2 is EKD. The CDR3 is CACDTADSTGGSNSWDTRQMFF. CDR3 nucleotides: TGTGCCTGTGACACCGCAGATTCCACTGGGGGATCTAACTCCTGGGACACCCGACAGATGTTTTTC.

A note on this clone: This likely reflects a read error, since a far larger clone is one base away. The chain uses TRDV2 and TRDJ1; TRDD3 matches 10 bases. After removal of 3 bases from V and 2 bases from J, the junction contained 11 bases not matched to a gene. Germline V gene lookup returns CDR1 GEAIGNYY and CDR2 EKD. The CDR3 extends over 17 amino acids. The CDR3 DNA reads TGTGCCTGTGACCCGGTTAGAGACTGGGGGATGACCGATAAACTCATCTTT. As protein: CACDPVRDWGMTDKLIF.

Comments on this clone: It is likely a read error: a sequence one base away is far more abundant. The sample contains more than one DNA sequence encoding this CDR3. The chain carries TRDV2 and TRDJ1; 12 nucleotides match TRDD3. Looked up from germline, CDR1 is GEAIGNYY and CDR2 is EKD. The CDR3 sequence is 19 residues long. CDR3 protein: CACDTILLGDTEGTGKLIF. The CDR3 DNA is TGTGCATGTGACACCATTCTACTGGGGGATACAGAAGGGACGGGTAAACTCATCTTT.

This clone occurred a few times. TCRdb's protein for this DNA is that of a much larger clone and differs from the translation at residue 14, likely a read error; the protein shown is the DNA translation. The V gene is TRDV2, the J gene TRDJ1; TRDD3 matches at 12 bases. J lost 9 bases, V lost 3 bases, and 19 bases had no gene match. The CDR3 has 18 residues. Germline V gives CDR1 GEAIGNYY, CDR2 EKD. CDR3 nucleotides: TGTGCCTGTGACCCCGTCCAGGGCCTTTCTGGGGGATACGTCGAACTCATCTTT. Its translation: CACDPVQGLSGGYVELIF.

In its sample, this clone ranks as large. The J gene is TRDJ1, the V gene TRDV1; 9 nucleotides line up with TRDD2. Looked up from germline, CDR1 is TSWWSYY and CDR2 is QGS. V was pared by 1 base and J by 0 bases, with 15 bases of the junction left unmatched. The CDR3 spans 20 residues. CDR3 DNA: TGTGCTCTTGGGGAACCCCCCTTCCTACCCCTGGAGGGGTACACCGATAAACTCATCTTT. It codes for CALGEPPFLPLEGYTDKLIF.

As regards this clone: This sequence is one base from a far larger clone and is likely a read error. The chain links TRDV2 to TRDJ1; TRDD3 matches 8 bases. The CDR3 consists of 15 residues. The germline CDR1 and CDR2 sequences are GEAIGNYY and EKD. The CDR3 DNA follows: TGTGCCAGTGACGCTCTACTGGGGGCCCACGATAAACTCATCTTT. This encodes CASDALLGAHDKLIF.

This clone appeared a few times. A far larger clone is one nucleotide away, so this likely arose from a read error. V gene TRDV2 combines with J gene TRDJ1; 8 nucleotides agree with TRDD3. The CDR3 sequence is 20 residues long. The germline V gene encodes CDR1 GEAIGNYY and CDR2 EKD. The ends lost 3 bases at V and 2 bases at J; junction bases unmatched: 22. CDR3 protein: CACDPTSPVLGGGWTDKLIF. The CDR3, as DNA: TGTGCCTGTGACCCCACTTCCCCTGTACTGGGGGGCGGTTGGACCGATAAACTCATCTTT.

This clone was counted only a few times. The chain couples TRDV2 to TRDJ1, with 12 bases identical to TRDD3. Germline trimming cut 3 bases from V and 7 bases from J; bases unmatched to any gene: 17. The germline CDR1 and CDR2 sequences are GEAIGNYY and EKD. The CDR3 sequence is 18 residues long. The DNA of the CDR3 is TGTGCCTGTGACCCCTTACTGGGGGATACAGAAGGGACGGGTAAACTCATCTTT. Translated: CACDPLLGDTEGTGKLIF.